The entry that follows covers one TCR beta chain sequence. Its antigen is unidentified. TCRdb's copy holds only in-frame clones and misses some; the assay was immunoSEQ multiplex PCR. The table has 45,000 or so clones, around 83% seen once. This sample is drawn from a study of Ad26.COV2.S vaccination and SARS-CoV-2 variants. From germline, CDR1 is LGHDT and CDR2 YNNKEL (reference sequence). The J segment lost 0 bases and the V segment lost 2 bases, leaving 5 bases of the junction unmatched. This CDR3 has 16 amino acids. Study-wide findings and caveats: Estimates derived from TCR breadth and depth analyses may have underestimated total T cell responses.

This sequence was found in a human donor who had recovered from COVID-19. The sample was peripheral blood, taken after recovery from COVID-19. The chain employs TRBV3-1 (or the pseudogene TRBV3-2) and TRBJ2-3; 7 bases are shared with TRBD2. The CDR3 reads CASSQWSGESTDTQYF. The DNA for the CDR3 is TGTGCCAGCAGCCAATGGAGCGGGGAAAGCACAGATACGCAGTATTTT.